This TCR beta chain was captured by sequencing in a study of T cells in Graves' hyperthyroidism and ophthalmopathy. Study-wide findings and caveats: Ophthalmopathy could be told apart from stable hyperthyroidism with a 13 V-J model.

CDR1 and CDR2 (germline): DFQATT, SNEGSKA (reference sequence). This CDR3 spans 15 amino acids. Trimming took 0 bases from V and 7 from J, leaving 13 bases between them. RNA transcripts served as the template for amplifying TCR beta CDR3 regions. The HTBI primer set served for first-round RT-PCR of the TCR CDR3. TCRdb independently ran MiXCR on the multiplex PCR reads; one entry per CDR3 protein. The sample yields hundreds of thousands of distinct CDR3 sequences, roughly 14% seen once. Concerning this clonotype itself: Its antigen is as yet unknown.

A Clinical Activity Score of at least 3, a NOSPECS grade of at least 4 and a duration under 3 months were recorded in the ophthalmopathy patients. The sample was blood. The chain links TRBV20-1 to TRBJ1-6; D may be TRBD1 (5 bases). This clonotype originated in a woman aged 45-65 years with Graves' ophthalmopathy. CDR3 nucleotide sequence: TGCAGTGCTAGAGATCTAAAATCAGGGAATTCACCCCTCCACTTT. The encoded protein is CSARDLKSGNSPLHF.